This T cell receptor (beta chain) was identified during a study of CD8 T cells in ankylosing spondylitis. General study findings and limits: A motif of several highly homologous TCR beta variants was seen as apparently characteristic of ankylosing spondylitis blood. Disease-linked clones were reportedly significantly enriched in matched ankylosing spondylitis synovial fluid. Disease-linked clones were found to be CD8+ and relatively rare in peripheral blood. Prior literature has documented some motif variants in synovial fluid and blood from reactive arthritis.

V lost 4 bases to trimming and J lost 6 bases; unmatched junction nucleotides: 6. Germline V gene sequence: CDR1 SGHRS, CDR2 YFSETQ. This CDR3 contains 13 residues. Regarding this clonotype: The target antigen is unknown.

Molecular-barcoded quantitative 5'-RACE produced these TCR beta libraries. MiXCR was run by TCRdb on the 5' RACE reads, yielding one entry per CDR3 protein. The data contain about 750,000 distinct CDR3 sequences, 15% to 20% of them singletons. The sequenced sample was blood, either unsorted or a sorted T cell fraction (not recorded which). This receptor was taken from a male donor with ankylosing spondylitis. This chain connects TRBV5-1 to TRBJ2-7; 8 bases map to TRBD1. CDR3 sequence reads: CASSQGQGSEQYF. CDR3 sequence (DNA): TGCGCCAGCAGCCAAGGACAGGGATCCGAGCAGTACTTC. Full variable domain (remainder filled in from reference TRBV5-1 and TRBJ2-7): KAGVTQTPRYLIKTRGQQVTLSCSPISGHRSVSWYQQTPGQGLQFLFEYFSETQRNKGNFPGRFSGRQFSNSRSEMNVSTLELGDSALYLCASSQGQGSEQYFGPGTRLTVT.